This passage covers 9 T cell receptor beta chains from one sample sequenced in a study of T cells in localized non-small cell lung cancer. Sequenced by immunoSEQ multiplex PCR; TCRdb stores in-frame clones only, minus some. The sample includes about 48,000 clones, around three quarters of them seen just once. Sample: peripheral blood, taken before any cancer treatment. These receptors were obtained from a man between 40 and 75 years old with stage I squamous cell lung carcinoma.

The chain combines TRBV7-8 with TRBJ1-6; D uncertain. This CDR3 is 11 amino acids long. Germline lookup yields CDR1 SGHVS and CDR2 FQNEAQ. Trimming shortened V by 5 bases and J by 6 bases, and 2 bases separated the two germline ends. CDR3 in amino acids: CASSINSPLHF. The CDR3 DNA reads as TGTGCCAGCAGCATTAATTCACCCCTCCACTTT.

This clone was recorded a few times. The chain carries TRBV23-1 and TRBJ2-1; D may be TRBD2 (7 bases). TRBV23-1 is noted as an ORF with a role that remains uncertain. V was pared by 11 bases and J by 2 bases, with 16 bases between. The CDR3 consists of 14 residues. CDR3 nucleotides: TGCGCCGGGGGGGGACACCGTACCTACAATGAGCAGTTCTTC. Its translation: CAGGGHRTYNEQFF.

The chain combines TRBV14 with TRBJ2-3; D gene ambiguous. The CDR3 is 11 amino acids. CDR1 and CDR2 (germline): SGHDN, FVKESK. V gave up 10 bases and J gave up 3 bases, with 8 bases separating them. The DNA for the CDR3 is TGTGCCACCTTTCGGACAGATACGCAGTATTTT. Translated: CATFRTDTQYF.

The V gene is TRBV6-1, the J gene TRBJ1-3, with TRBD1 matching 7 bases. The CDR3 is made up of 15 amino acids. Trimming cost V 4 bases and J 0 bases; bases outside gene matches: 3. Germline loops: CDR1 MNHNS, CDR2 SASEGT. This CDR3 reads CASSGGTASGNTIYF. The DNA of the CDR3 is TGTGCCAGCAGTGGGGGGACAGCCTCTGGAAACACCATATATTTT.

The chain combines TRBV4-2 with TRBJ1-5, with TRBD1 identical over 9 bases. The CDR3 totals 15 residues. CDR1 LGHNA and CDR2 YNFKEQ come from the germline V gene. V lost 4 bases, J lost 1 base, and 2 bases stayed unmatched. The CDR3 sequence is CASSPGTGSNQPQHF. The CDR3 DNA sequence: TGTGCCAGCAGCCCCGGGACAGGGAGCAATCAGCCCCAGCATTTT.

This clone has just one count. The CDR3 protein is CAIRGSGGGTDTQYF. CDR3 bases: TGTGCCATCAGAGGTAGCGGGGGTGGCACAGATACGCAGTATTTT. The chain employs TRBV10-3 and TRBJ2-3, with 9 bases identical to TRBD2. The germline CDR1 and CDR2 sequences are ENHRY and SYGVKD. Losses at the gene ends were 6 bases for V and 1 base for J; bases not matched to a gene: 5. There are 15 residues in the CDR3.

This sequence joins TRBV19 and TRBJ2-3; TRBD2 matches at 9 bases. The CDR3 runs to 16 residues. Germline V lookup: CDR1 LNHDA, CDR2 SQIVND (reference sequence). J gave up 2 bases and V 6 bases, and 9 bases lay outside the gene matches. CDR3 in DNA: TGTGCCAGTAGCCTATTAGCGGGGGATCACACAGATACGCAGTATTTT. Translated: CASSLLAGDHTDTQYF.

This clone was seen a single time. This chain uses TRBV11-2 with TRBJ1-2; no definite D call. Trimming took 2 bases from V and 5 from J, leaving 6 bases between them. The CDR3 consists of 12 residues. Germline-derived CDR1 and CDR2 are SGHAT and FQNNGV. The CDR3 nucleotides are TGTGCCAGCAGCTTACTCAGTTATGGCTACACCTTC. This gives the protein CASSLLSYGYTF.

This clone has just one count. The CDR3 spells CASSLFRGVGGNTIYF. The CDR3 bases are TGTGCCAGCAGTTTATTTAGGGGAGTCGGTGGAAACACCATATATTTT. V usage is TRBV28 and J usage is TRBJ1-3; the D gene is possibly TRBD1 (5 bases). Germline V gene sequence: CDR1 MDHEN, CDR2 SYDVKM. Trimming shortened V by 1 base and J by 3 bases, and 13 bases separated the two germline ends. The CDR3 totals 16 residues.